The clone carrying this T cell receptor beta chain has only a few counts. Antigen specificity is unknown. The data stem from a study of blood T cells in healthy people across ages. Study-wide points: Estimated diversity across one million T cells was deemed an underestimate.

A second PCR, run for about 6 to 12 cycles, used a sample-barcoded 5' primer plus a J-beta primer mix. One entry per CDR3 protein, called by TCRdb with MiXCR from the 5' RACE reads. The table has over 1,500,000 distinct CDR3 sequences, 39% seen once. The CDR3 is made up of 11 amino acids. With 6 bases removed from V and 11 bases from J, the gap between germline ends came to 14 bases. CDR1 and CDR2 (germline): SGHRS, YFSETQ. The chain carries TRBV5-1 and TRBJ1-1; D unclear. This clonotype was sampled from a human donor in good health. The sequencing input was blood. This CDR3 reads CASILTVVAFF. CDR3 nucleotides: TGCGCCAGCATCCTGACCGTCGTCGCTTTCTTT.